Sequencing of this TCR beta chain was carried out in a study of early T cells in non-severe SARS-CoV-2 infection. Overall study context: The study sequenced bulk RNA from unsorted whole blood, with chains unpaired.

The TCR library protocol was used to attach unique molecular identifiers. These identifiers were attached to individual cDNA molecules. TCRdb re-called the 5' RACE reads with MiXCR, one entry per CDR3 protein. The table has about 29,000 distinct CDR3 sequences, 4.5% seen once. Many counts were recorded for this clonotype. Its target is not known. Whole-study findings and limits: Matching with VDJdb favored anti-spike CD8 responses (missing private and CD4 specificities).

This CDR3 is built from 14 residues. Germline assignment: CDR1 DFQATT and CDR2 SNEGSKA (reference sequence). V was clipped by 4 bases and J by 5 bases, with 18 bases between them. V gene TRBV20-1 combines with J gene TRBJ2-7; TRBD2 is a possible D gene (5 bases). The sequence derives from an adult who was a healthcare worker with PCR-confirmed SARS-CoV-2 infection or an uninfected control (not recorded which). The sample comprised whole blood. The CDR3 loop is CSATMDWFDHEQYF. Written as DNA, the CDR3 is TGCAGTGCTACGATGGACTGGTTCGACCACGAGCAGTACTTC.